The 14 T cell receptor beta chains in this list originate from one sample, sequenced in a study of T cell responses to AZD1222 COVID-19 vaccine. Only in-frame clones appear in the TCRdb table, and some are missing; sequencing was by immunoSEQ multiplex PCR. The table records 35,000 to 50,000 clones, roughly 77% of them present only once. Source: peripheral blood, taken 28 days after the second dose of the MenACWY control vaccine. The source is an adult who received the MenACWY meningococcal vaccine as a control.

J is TRBJ1-5 and V is TRBV5-1, with TRBD1 identical over 7 bases. CDR3 length: 14 amino acids. Germline CDR1 is SGHRS and CDR2 is YFSETQ. V shed 4 bases, J shed 5 bases, and the junction held 6 bases outside the gene matches. CDR3 residues: CASSPSGGDQPQHF. DNA for the CDR3: TGCGCCAGCAGCCCCTCAGGGGGTGATCAGCCCCAGCATTTT. Full variable domain (rest looked up from reference TRBV5-1 and TRBJ1-5): KAGVTQTPRYLIKTRGQQVTLSCSPISGHRSVSWYQQTPGQGLQFLFEYFSETQRNKGNFPGRFSGRQFSNSRSEMNVSTLELGDSALYLCASSPSGGDQPQHFGDGTRLSIL.

This chain joins TRBV2 and TRBJ1-2; D not resolved. V was clipped by 5 bases and J by 7 bases, with 14 bases between them. This CDR3 is built from 13 residues. Germline V gene data show CDR1 as SNHLY and CDR2 as FYNNEI. The CDR3 region is CASSNGVLGGYTF. CDR3 nucleotide sequence: TGTGCCAGCAGTAACGGGGTATTGGGTGGCTACACCTTC. Full variable domain (missing parts from reference TRBV2 and TRBJ1-2): EPEVTQTPSHQVTQMGQEVILRCVPISNHLYFYWYRQILGQKVEFLVSFYNNEISEKSEIFDDQFSVERPDGSNFTLKIRSTKLEDSAMYFCASSNGVLGGYTFGSGTRLTVV.

The chain couples TRBV28 to TRBJ1-4; D gene uncertain. Germline CDR1 reads MDHEN; CDR2 reads SYDVKM. V was trimmed by 4 bases and J by 6 bases, leaving 12 bases between them. The CDR3 runs to 14 residues. CDR3 nucleotides: TGTGCCAGCAGTTCCGGCGGGTTGCATGAAAAACTGTTTTTT. Its translation is CASSSGGLHEKLFF.

The V gene is TRBV5-4, the J gene TRBJ1-1; no clear D. The length of the CDR3 is 15 residues. Germline loops: CDR1 SGHNT, CDR2 YYREEE (reference sequence). V dropped 7 bases and J dropped 0 bases, with 16 bases sitting between them. CDR3 DNA: TGTGCCAGCCAAAAACAACAGAGAATGAACACTGAAGCTTTCTTT. It yields the protein CASQKQQRMNTEAFF. The whole variable domain, remainder taken from reference TRBV5-4 and TRBJ1-1, is ETGVTQSPTHLIKTRGQQVTLRCSSQSGHNTVSWYQQALGQGPQFIFQYYREEENGRGNFPPRFSGLQFPNYSSELNVNALELDDSALYLCASQKQQRMNTEAFFGQGTRLTVV.

The chain is built from TRBV6-5 and TRBJ1-1; unclear D gene. The CDR3 has 14 residues. Germline CDR1 and CDR2: MNHEY and SVGAGI. Between the trimmed V and J ends, which lost 2 bases and 1 base, there was a span of 8 bases. The CDR3 spells CASSYQVRNTEAFF. The CDR3 bases are TGTGCCAGCAGTTACCAAGTCAGGAACACTGAAGCTTTCTTT.

This clone showed up just a few times. The chain recombines TRBV9 with TRBJ1-6, with 11 bases lining up with TRBD1. In germline, CDR1 is SGDLS, CDR2 YYNGEE. With 2 bases clipped from V and 7 bases from J, the junction kept 8 bases outside the gene matches. The CDR3 is made up of 17 amino acids. The CDR3 DNA follows: TGTGCCAGCAGCGTCCGGGACAGGGGGTTAGAAAATTCACCCCTCCACTTT. It specifies CASSVRDRGLENSPLHF. Complete variable domain (other parts from reference TRBV9 and TRBJ1-6): DSGVTQTPKHLITATGQRVTLRCSPRSGDLSVYWYQQSLDQGLQFLIQYYNGEERAKGNILERFSAQQFPDLHSELNLSSLELGDSALYFCASSVRDRGLENSPLHFGNGTRLTVT.

The chain joins TRBV5-1 to TRBJ2-1; TRBD2 aligns across 8 bases. There are 15 residues in the CDR3. V gave up 4 bases and J gave up 7 bases; unmatched junction bases: 10. Germline V gene sequence: CDR1 SGHRS, CDR2 YFSETQ. CDR3 nucleotides: TGCGCCAGCAGCCCCCGGGAGGGCCAATGGAATGAGCAGTTCTTC. It codes for CASSPREGQWNEQFF.

The rearrangement joins TRBV6-1 to TRBJ2-7; D is ambiguous. CDR1 is MNHNS, CDR2 SASEGT, per germline. The CDR3 has 12 residues. The V end lost 3 bases, the J end lost 6 bases, and 9 bases lay between the germline ends. The CDR3 nucleotides read TGTGCCAGCAGTGAGTATCTCCGCGAGCAGTACTTC. Encoded protein: CASSEYLREQYF.

The chain uses TRBV21-1 and TRBJ1-2. TRBV21-1 is a documented pseudogene. This CDR3 is built from 14 residues. CDR3 bases: TGTGCCAGCGGATCGACCGAACTTGGGTATGGCTACACCTTC. This encodes CASGSTELGYGYTF.

V gene TRBV6-5 combines with J gene TRBJ1-1; maybe TRBD1 (5 bases). Trimming stripped 7 bases from V and 5 bases from J, with 14 bases between. The CDR3 spans 13 residues. Germline V lookup: CDR1 MNHEY, CDR2 SVGAGI. The CDR3 DNA reads as TGTGCCAGCACCACCGCGGGGGGAACTGAAGCTTTCTTT. Protein sequence: CASTTAGGTEAFF.

CDR3 coding DNA: TGCGCCAGCAGCTTGGGAGGGGGAAACACTGAAGCTTTCTTT. It codes for CASSLGGGNTEAFF. The rearrangement links TRBV5-1 to TRBJ1-1; D might be TRBD1 (6 bases). Between the trimmed V and J ends, which lost 0 bases and 2 bases, there was a span of 8 bases. Germline V lookup: CDR1 SGHRS, CDR2 YFSETQ. The CDR3 has 14 residues.

The V gene is TRBV28, the J gene TRBJ1-2, with 7 bases fitting TRBD1. J gave up 6 bases and V 10 bases, and 11 bases lay outside the gene matches. The germline gives CDR1 MDHEN, CDR2 SYDVKM. CDR3 length: 13 amino acids. The CDR3 protein is CATLSRQGHGYTF. The CDR3 nucleotides are TGTGCCACCTTAAGCAGACAGGGCCATGGCTACACCTTC.

The chain couples TRBV9 to TRBJ1-3; no firm D call. The CDR3 loop spans 12 amino acids. V was clipped by 5 bases and J by 3 bases, with 6 bases between them. Germline CDR1 SGDLS, CDR2 YYNGEE. CDR3 sequence reads: CASRADGNTIYF. CDR3 sequence (DNA): TGTGCCAGCAGAGCCGATGGAAACACCATATATTTT.

The chain employs TRBV28 and TRBJ1-4; the D gene is possibly TRBD1 (6 bases). The CDR3 has 14 amino acids. Germline V gives CDR1 MDHEN, CDR2 SYDVKM. V shed 4 bases and J shed 7 bases, with 13 bases lying between them. This CDR3 reads CASSYGRGIEKLFF. The DNA of the CDR3 is TGTGCCAGCAGTTACGGCAGGGGAATTGAAAAACTGTTTTTT.